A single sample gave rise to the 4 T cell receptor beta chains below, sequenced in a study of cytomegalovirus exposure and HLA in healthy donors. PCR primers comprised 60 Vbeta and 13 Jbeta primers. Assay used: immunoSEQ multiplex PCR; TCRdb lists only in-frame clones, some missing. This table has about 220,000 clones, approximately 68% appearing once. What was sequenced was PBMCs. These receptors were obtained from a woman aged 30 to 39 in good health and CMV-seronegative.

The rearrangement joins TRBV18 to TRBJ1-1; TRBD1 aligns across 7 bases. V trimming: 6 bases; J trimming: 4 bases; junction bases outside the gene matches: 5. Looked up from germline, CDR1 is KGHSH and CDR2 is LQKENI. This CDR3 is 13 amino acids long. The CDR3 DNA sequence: TGTGCCAGCTCTACAGGGGTGGGCACTGAAGCTTTCTTT. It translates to CASSTGVGTEAFF.

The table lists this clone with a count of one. The CDR3 region has the DNA TGTGCCAGCAGGAGGGGGGGGATTACGGTACGAGATACGCAGTATTTT. Amino acids: CASRRGGITVRDTQYF. V is TRBV2 and J is TRBJ2-3, with D possibly being TRBD2 (7 bases). The CDR3 covers 16 residues. Germline CDR1 is SNHLY and CDR2 is FYNNEI. V lost 6 bases and J 5 bases, leaving 21 bases between the germline ends.

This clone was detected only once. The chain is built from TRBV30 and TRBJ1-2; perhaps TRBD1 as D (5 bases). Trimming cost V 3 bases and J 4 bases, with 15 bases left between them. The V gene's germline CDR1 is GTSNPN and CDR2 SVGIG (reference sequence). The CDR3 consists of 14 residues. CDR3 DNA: TGTGCCTGGAGGGGGAGGGGAGACGGCTATGGCTACACCTTC. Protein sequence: CAWRGRGDGYGYTF. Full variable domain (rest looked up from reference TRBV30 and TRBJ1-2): SQTIHQWPATLVQPVGSPLSLECTVEGTSNPNLYWYRQAAGRGLQLLFYSVGIGQISSEVPQNLSASRPQDRQFILSSKKLLLSDSGFYLCAWRGRGDGYGYTFGSGTRLTVV.

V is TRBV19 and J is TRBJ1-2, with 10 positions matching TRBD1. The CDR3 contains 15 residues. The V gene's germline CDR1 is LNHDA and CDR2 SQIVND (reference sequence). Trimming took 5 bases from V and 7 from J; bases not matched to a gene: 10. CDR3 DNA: TGTGCCAGTAGTCCCGGGACAGGGGTGGAGGGTGGCTACACCTTC. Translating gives CASSPGTGVEGGYTF.